A selection of T cell receptor beta chains follows, all from one sample in a study of T cells in Graves' hyperthyroidism and ophthalmopathy. TCRdb called the multiplex PCR reads again in MiXCR, with one record for every CDR3 protein. The data show hundreds of thousands of distinct CDR3 sequences, with 13% to 15% seen just once and more than 8.5% held by the top ten. Sample: blood. These receptors were obtained from a woman under 30 with Graves' hyperthyroidism. The CDR3 runs from the conserved cysteine through the conserved F or W. The order of the fields is D gene, V gene, CDR3 protein. D genes are given only for firm matches.

TRBD1,TRBV7-9,CASSGYRGDTYEQYF
-,TRBV24-1,CATSEGGRYTF
-,TRBV11-2,CASTRRGTEAFF
TRBD2,TRBV7-7,CASSKGLAATDTQYF
TRBD1,TRBV7-8,CASSYRQGSYEQYF
-,TRBV6-2/TRBV6-3,CASSYSRTAYEQYF
-,TRBV7-2,CASSLAHTAPQHF
TRBD2,TRBV6-1,CASSTFPGLGHNEQFF
TRBD2,TRBV7-6,CASSLSTSGAYNEQFF
-,TRBV18,CASSPRVKTEAFF
-,TRBV20-1,CSVRGGTDTQYF
-,TRBV3-1,CAGSQDRGASEAFF
TRBD1,TRBV30,CAWSQDRVAETQYF
-,TRBV15,CATSRKQVNTEAFF
-,TRBV11-2,CASSSTTSSYNEQFF
-,TRBV14,CASSQDPSLWGAGTQYF
TRBD1,TRBV11-2,CASSPIRGRGGYTF
TRBD2,TRBV7-9,CATRKIPPTPGRERVGELFF
-,TRBV28,CASLGGGPAGEQYF
TRBD2,TRBV19,CASSSLGLAGSYEQYF
-,TRBV7-8,CASSLWRRGGDTQYF
TRBD1,TRBV20-1,CSARAPGQGRYGYTF
-,TRBV6-1,CAIGTNAEAFF
-,TRBV7-8,CASSLELNSNEQFF
-,TRBV6-5,CASSYPDWTNEQFF
TRBD2,TRBV20-1,CSARAKREKKDEQYF
-,TRBV19,CASSISGAANVLTF
-,TRBV18,CASSPGWAGYGYTF
-,TRBV6-2/TRBV6-3,CASTGAKTGAKNTQYF
-,TRBV20-1,CSATNMVGLPPAEAFF
-,TRBV28,CASIRDPGGEAFF
-,TRBV11-2,CASSLGPVTYEQYF